This T cell receptor beta chain was recorded in a study of cytomegalovirus exposure and HLA in healthy donors (dated by TCRdb to the late 2010s). Turning to the overall study: An earlier analysis of approximately 640 of the donors reported more than 250 Gb of sequence data and 100 million to 140 million unique TCR beta sequences from some 180 million T cells. An early release that covered some 630 HLA-typed donors contained 250 to 350 gigabases of sequencing data and 75 million to 100 million unique TCR sequences. Of the roughly 420 genotyped donors, approximately 80% were placed in the genetic ancestry cluster associated with self-reported Caucasian donors. The study aimed to test whether cataloging public T cell receptors could reveal signatures of past pathogen exposure. The study used immunosequencing to profile the T cell repertoires of some 600 subjects and linked those repertoires to cytomegalovirus serostatus. In addition to the first cohort of 500 to 850 subjects, a separate validation cohort of around 110 different subjects was used. To predict cytomegalovirus infection status, the study brought together high-throughput TCR immunosequencing, statistical association of individual TCRs with disease status, and machine learning. To study patterns of TCR occurrence, a later analysis re-analyzed previously published TCR beta repertoires from hundreds of donors and added high-resolution HLA genotyping. The later analysis used no new phenotypic data to find candidate immune exposures, relying instead on TCR beta sequences and their occurrence across donors. An earlier analysis of roughly 580 of the donors used high-throughput TCR beta sequencing to judge whether each TCR beta V gene segment behaved as functional or pseudogenic. Donor age, sex, ethnicity and CMV serostatus were collected together with the repertoire data. Genome-wide SNP genotypes for about three fifths of the roughly 670 donors were used in a later genetic analysis, which treated that subset as a discovery cohort. All discovery cohort repertoires had been generated using a single sequencing platform. HLA typing included class I and class II loci at four-digit resolution. The number of donors typed differed by locus, with roughly 629-640 for A, B, C, DRB1 and DQB1, approximately 500 for DQA1, 600 to 610 for DPA1, and around 460 for DPB1. Because of strong linkage in the cohort, 4 to 6 DR-DQ haplotypes were treated as single units for association and clustering. Among under 450 genotyped donors of the cohort, an average of about 240,000 unique TCR beta nucleotide sequences were sequenced per donor, around a sixth of them non-productive. The study at large found these results: This cohort had only TCR beta chains sequenced, and the lack of alpha or paired-chain data limited which features could be detected. In a later analysis, several top co-occurrence clusters were reported to appear linked to parvovirus B19, influenza, CMV and Epstein-Barr virus. The authors suggested that the approach could potentially be extended to other disease states and immunological phenotypes. A group of highly shared sequence variants was considered likely to be a technical artifact of the sequencing pipeline. A later genetic analysis reported fewer N-insertions in productive TCRs among donors in an Asian-associated ancestry cluster than the roughly 690-donor mean. Cytomegalovirus status was reported to be diagnosed by the classifier with high specificity and sensitivity in both the original and validation cohorts. A total of around 150 TCR beta chains were listed by the study as associated with cytomegalovirus. Linkage disequilibrium might explain the correlated functional status among segregating V segments, but an unknown experimental factor could not be excluded. Roughly uniform sequencing depth across donors was assumed in presence/absence analyses, although this assumption may not hold. Three of the identified cytomegalovirus-associated TCR beta chains were confirmed in vitro to be specific for cytomegalovirus antigens. Strong co-occurrence of HLA alleles, especially DR and DQ, made assigning TCR associations to individual alleles difficult. CMV serostatus was the only immune exposure information available for the cohort. Compared with equally common non-associated chains, HLA-associated TCR beta chains in a later analysis were more clonally expanded and had lower generation probabilities. HLA typing was unavailable for some donors at each locus, so association tests used only the typed subset. A further reported finding was that TCR beta sequences accurately predicted the HLA-A and HLA-B alleles for most subjects in the first cohort. An association between a missense DCLRE1C variant and V-gene and J-gene trimming of TCR beta chains was found in a later genetic analysis and replicated in an independent cohort. In an earlier analysis of around 500 of the donors, most TCR beta V segments appeared in productive rearrangements about 90% or about 30% of the time, broadly matching IMGT annotations. In a later analysis, most CMV-associated TCR beta chains were found to appear HLA-restricted, with HLA associations seemingly driven largely by CMV exposure. Most TCR sequences were observed very rarely across donors, whereas some public TCRs were present in many individuals. In a later analysis, TCR association rates were found to vary across HLA loci, with the most associated TCRs seen for DRB1 alleles and the fewest for HLA-C alleles. Because counts were too low, around 17 rarely observed V segments, including chromosome 9 orphons, were left out of the earlier analysis of 587 of the donors. Specific HLA alleles were associated with 18,000 or so TCR beta sequences at a false discovery rate of 0.05 in a later analysis.

The cohort consisted of hundreds of healthy bone marrow donors. All cohort members were sampled while nominally healthy, although unrecorded immune exposures were likely present. The donor was CMV seropositive and was included in the group of almost 300 seropositive cohort members. Every donor gave a peripheral blood sample, and the peripheral blood mononuclear cells from that sample were used for TCR beta sequencing. The Qiagen DNeasy Blood Extraction Kit was used to extract genomic DNA from the blood cell samples. The library was produced with the immunoSEQ multiplex PCR assay. The multiplex PCR relied on a mix of 60 forward primers for TCR Vbeta segments and 13 reverse primers for TCR Jbeta segments. A multiplex PCR assay on genomic DNA amplified the CDR3 region of rearranged TCR beta genes. Amplified TCR beta libraries were sequenced as 87-base-pair reads on the Illumina HiSeq System. On the study's bioinformatics: In a later analysis, tens of millions of unique TCR beta chains were counted across the 650 to 750 repertoires, and about 10 million of these chains were shared by at least two donors. Raw reads were error-corrected and collapsed into unique sequences by a nearest-neighbor algorithm in which closely related sequences were merged to remove PCR and sequencing errors. To assign V, D and J gene segments, CDR3 sequences were aligned to IMGT reference sequences. For a sequence to be retained, a match of at least six nucleotides to both a V gene segment and a J gene segment was required. Rearrangements were classified as productive when the CDR3 lacked stop codons and remained in frame with V and J, and all other rearrangements were classified as non-productive. Following IMGT convention, CDR3 was defined as the stretch from the second conserved V-encoded cysteine up to the conserved J-encoded phenylalanine. Sequences without an unambiguous match to a single V gene segment were excluded from the earlier analysis of a few hundred of the donors. In an earlier analysis of 500 to 750 of the donors, V segments were called functional above 56.7% productive rearrangements and were called segregating when the between-donor standard deviation exceeded 5%. A statistical classification framework was built to diagnose cytomegalovirus status from the catalog of TCR beta chain sequences. In a later analysis, V and J genes were assigned by comparing TCR nucleotide sequences against IMGT/GENE-DB human TR gene sequences. Using the TCRdist pipeline, a later analysis assigned CDR3 sequences along with most-parsimonious VDJ recombination scenarios. A later analysis defined each TCR beta chain by its CDR3 amino acid sequence plus V-gene family, and excluded reads lacking a unique V-gene family. A later analysis removed 600 or so highly shared, low-generation-probability nucleotide sequences to deal with suspected cross-contamination and a sequencing artifact. In a later analysis, a clonal expansion index was calculated for each public chain from normalized within-repertoire ranks of inferred template counts. In a later analysis, generation probabilities were computed using a VDJ recombination model fitted to out-of-frame rearrangements, and the results were checked against IGoR. In a later analysis, hypergeometric tests were used to score TCR-TCR, TCR-HLA and TCR-CMV co-occurrence, with a repertoire-size bias correction applied to TCR pairs. A later analysis estimated false discovery rates by permuting HLA or CMV assignments 20 times. In a later analysis, co-occurring TCRs were grouped with DBSCAN, and TCRdist sequence similarity was added when clustering was performed within HLA-allele-positive subsets. For co-occurrence clustering, repertoires with fewer than 30,000 or more than 120,000 public chains were excluded, along with five repertoires with anomalous nucleotide sharing. Held by TCRdb, this immuneACCESS table contains in-frame sequences only and omits some clones. Under half of the omission traces to an unresolved V gene where checked; the cause of the rest is unknown. D and trimming come from the DNA, and the V and J calls and clone size come from that table. Across this sample there are roughly 200,000 clones, with 75% to 85% seen only once. The ten largest clones take up more than 3% of the sample.

As concerns this clone: Its cognate antigen has yet to be identified. Nothing much larger sits one base from this clone, and base qualities are not available.

Sequenced sample: PBMCs. The receptor was isolated from an older woman in good health and CMV-seropositive.

The DNA reads as follows: TGTGCCAGCTTCCCTGGGGGGGGGCGAGATACGCAGTATTTT. This translates into CASFPGGGRDTQYF. The chain employs TRBV28 and TRBJ2-3; matching of 7 bases hints at TRBD2 as the D gene. Via the germline V gene, CDR1 is MDHEN and CDR2 SYDVKM. Including cysteine and phenylalanine, the CDR3 has 14 amino acids. Just CDR3 DNA is preserved here, 42 bases in frame from base 1. Trimming costs V 8 bases and J 5 bases, and their ends lie 17 bases apart.